The clone carrying this T cell receptor beta chain was seen only a few times. This sample is part of a study of early T cells in non-severe SARS-CoV-2 infection. V lost 5 bases and J lost 5; bases outside the gene matches: 14. CDR1 and CDR2 from the germline V gene are SGHTA and FQGNSA. The CDR3 totals 16 residues. TCRdb reprocessed the 5' RACE reads with MiXCR, giving one entry per CDR3 protein. There are roughly 75,000 distinct CDR3 sequences in the sample; 12% occur only once, and around 3.6% lies in the top ten. Sequencing was performed on whole blood. The rearrangement joins TRBV7-2 to TRBJ2-7; 8 bases agree with TRBD2. This receptor was identified in an adult who was a healthcare worker with PCR-confirmed SARS-CoV-2 infection or an uninfected control (not recorded which). CDR3 DNA: TGTGCCAGCAGCCCCCAGCCGGGACTAGGTGGGCACGAGCAGTACTTC. Protein sequence: CASSPQPGLGGHEQYF.